The clone carrying this T cell receptor beta chain was recorded at least ten times. The time point: patch test 2, 6 weeks after DPC sensitization. This sample's treatment: therapeutic diphenylcyclopropenone sensitization with weekly scalp DPC. From the RACE reads, TCRdb called clonotypes with MiXCR, one entry per CDR3 protein. Among 90,000 to 110,000 distinct CDR3 sequences, roughly a tenth were seen once, and the ten largest hold 2.5% to 3.5%. This sample was taken from a study of human T cells and chemical hapten exposure. The CDR3 runs 13 residues. With 1 base removed from V and 5 bases from J, the gap between germline ends came to 8 bases. Per germline, CDR1 KGHSH and CDR2 LQKENI.

The V and J genes are TRBV18 and TRBJ2-5; D ambiguous. The sequences come from whole blood, collected in connection with sensitization to the hapten diphenylcyclopropenone (DPC). This receptor was obtained from a woman in her thirties or forties with alopecia areata. Some clones in this sample may be carry-over from other donors' samples. CDR3 bases: TGTGCCAGCTCACCACAGACCAGGGAGACCCAGTACTTC. This codes for CASSPQTRETQYF. Based on the CDR3 plus reference TRBV18 and TRBJ2-5, the full variable domain is NAGVMQNPRHLVRRRGQEARLRCSPMKGHSHVYWYRQLPEEGLKFMVYLQKENIIDESGMPKERFSAEFPKEGPSILRIQQVVRGDSAAYFCASSPQTRETQYFGPGTRLLVL.